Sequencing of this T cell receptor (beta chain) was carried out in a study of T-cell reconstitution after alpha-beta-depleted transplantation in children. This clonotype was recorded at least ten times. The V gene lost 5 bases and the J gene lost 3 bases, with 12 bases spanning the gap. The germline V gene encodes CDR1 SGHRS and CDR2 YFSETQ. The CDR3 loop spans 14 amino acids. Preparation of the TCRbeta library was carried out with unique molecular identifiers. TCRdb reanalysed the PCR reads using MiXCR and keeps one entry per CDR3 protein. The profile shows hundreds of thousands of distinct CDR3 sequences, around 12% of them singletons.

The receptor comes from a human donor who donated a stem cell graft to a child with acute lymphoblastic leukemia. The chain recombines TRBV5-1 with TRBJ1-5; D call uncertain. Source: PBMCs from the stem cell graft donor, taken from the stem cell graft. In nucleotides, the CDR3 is TGCGCCAGCAGGAGATCTCCAGACAATCAGCCCCAGCATTTT. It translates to CASRRSPDNQPQHF.